This TCR beta chain was documented in a study of blood T cells in healthy people across ages. This clonotype was observed a few times. As yet, its antigen is unknown. Study findings and constraints: Higher diversity and more naive CD4+ cells were features of long-lived donors, compared to aged donors. With naive T cell percentage, TCR beta diversity showed a strong correlation. It was not known whether donors were CMV positive (a possible confounder of expanded clonotype changes).

The authors ran a second PCR of about 7 to 11 cycles using a sample-barcoded 5' primer and a J-beta primer mix. Via MiXCR, TCRdb re-called the 5' RACE reads, giving one row per CDR3 protein. Found here are over a million distinct CDR3 sequences, 35% to 45% of them singletons; the top ten hold 7.9%. This CDR3 comprises 14 residues. CDR1 is SQVTM and CDR2 is ANQGSEA in the germline V gene. V dropped 5 bases and J dropped 0 bases, with 13 bases sitting between them. The chain employs TRBV29-1 and TRBJ1-2, with D unresolved. Sequenced sample: blood. This clonotype was sampled from a woman aged 18-29 years in good health. CDR3 sequence (DNA): TGCAGCGTTATACCGGACTTCTCTAACTATGGCTACACCTTC. Amino acids: CSVIPDFSNYGYTF.